A single sample is the source of the 27 T cell receptor beta chains below, sequenced in a study of blood T cell repertoires in COVID-19. Only in-frame clones appear in the TCRdb table, and some are missing; sequencing was by immunoSEQ multiplex PCR. Here the sample spans about 35,000 clones, around 84% being singletons. The sequencing input was peripheral blood. The receptors were gathered from a man at least 80 years old with acute or convalescent COVID-19.

The chain is built from TRBV3-1 (or the pseudogene TRBV3-2) and TRBJ1-1; weak D call: TRBD1 (6 bases). The germline V gene encodes CDR1 LGHDT and CDR2 YNNKEL (reference sequence). V lost 9 bases to trimming and J lost 5 bases, with 16 bases between them. The CDR3 length is 13 residues. This chain's CDR3 is CASLRGGGTEAFF. DNA of the CDR3: TGTGCCAGTTTGCGGGGAGGGGGAACTGAAGCTTTCTTT.

This chain connects TRBV5-1 to TRBJ1-4, with TRBD1 identical over 8 bases. The trim removed 0 bases at V and 7 bases at J, leaving 2 bases unmatched. The CDR3 covers 14 residues. Germline-derived CDR1 and CDR2 are SGHRS and YFSETQ. DNA for the CDR3: TGCGCCAGCAGCTTGGGGACAGGGCTTGAAAAACTGTTTTTT. The encoded protein is CASSLGTGLEKLFF.

This clone showed up just a few times. The chain has TRBV29-1 and TRBJ1-1, with D unclear. The CDR3 is made up of 12 amino acids. The germline V and J ends were trimmed by 6 bases and 5 bases, with 13 bases remaining between them. The germline gives CDR1 SQVTM, CDR2 ANQGSEA. The CDR3 sequence: CSVGNADTEAFF. The CDR3 nucleotides are TGCAGCGTCGGTAACGCGGATACTGAAGCTTTCTTT.

This clone was recorded once. The chain has TRBV6-5 and TRBJ2-1, with D maybe TRBD1 (6 bases). Germline V CDR1 and CDR2: MNHEY, SVGAGI. CDR3 length: 15 residues. V lost 10 bases, J lost 3 bases, and 19 bases lay in between. The CDR3 coding sequence is TGTGCCACCTCGGTCAGGGGCCAAAACTACAATGAGCAGTTCTTC. Its protein is CATSVRGQNYNEQFF.

The chain links TRBV12-3 or TRBV12-4 to TRBJ1-1; the D gene is possibly TRBD1 (5 bases). The ends were cut back, 1 base at V and 9 bases at J, with 9 bases in the middle. The CDR3 is made up of 12 amino acids. Written as DNA, the CDR3 is TGTGCCAGCAGTTTAGGCGACAGACAAGCTTTCTTT. Translated: CASSLGDRQAFF.

This clone was observed once. The genes are TRBV6-5 and TRBJ2-7; 7 nucleotides agree with TRBD1. The CDR3 is made up of 14 amino acids. Germline V gives CDR1 MNHEY, CDR2 SVGAGI. Losses at the gene ends were 7 bases for V and 2 bases for J; bases not matched to a gene: 8. The CDR3, as DNA: TGTGCCAGCACCGGGACAGCTAGCACCTACGAGCAGTACTTC. Translating it yields CASTGTASTYEQYF.

The V gene is TRBV7-9, the J gene TRBJ2-7; 9 nucleotides agree with TRBD1. Germline trimming cut 7 bases from V and 3 bases from J; bases unmatched to any gene: 7. CDR1 is SEHNR, CDR2 FQNEAQ, per germline (reference sequence). The CDR3 is made up of 14 amino acids. CDR3 amino acids: CASNPGQGFYEQYF. CDR3 sequence (DNA): TGTGCCAGCAATCCGGGACAGGGCTTCTACGAGCAGTACTTC.

CDR3 coding DNA: TGCGCCAGCAGCTTGGGGGACAGGGGCTACGAGCAGTACTTC. This gives the protein CASSLGDRGYEQYF. The chain uses TRBV5-1 and TRBJ2-7; 10 nucleotides agree with TRBD1. This CDR3 has 14 residues. The V and J ends lost 0 bases and 3 bases, in that order; junction bases with no gene match: 0. Germline V gene sequence: CDR1 SGHRS, CDR2 YFSETQ.

The chain couples TRBV7-2 to TRBJ2-1; 8 nucleotides agree with TRBD2. Germline CDR1 is SGHTA and CDR2 is FQGNSA. After removal of 3 bases from V and 5 bases from J, the junction contained 12 bases not matched to a gene. The CDR3 contains 17 residues. The CDR3 bases are TGTGCCAGCAGCTTCCGGGGGGGAGCGGGGGTTAACAATGAGCAGTTCTTC. This codes for CASSFRGGAGVNNEQFF.

V gene TRBV11-2 combines with J gene TRBJ1-2; the match to TRBD1 covers 8 bases. CDR1 is SGHAT, CDR2 FQNNGV, per germline. V lost 3 bases, J lost 8 bases, and 11 bases stayed unmatched. CDR3 size: 15 residues. The CDR3 protein is CASSFSPGAGGGYTF. The CDR3 DNA is TGTGCCAGCAGCTTTAGTCCCGGGGCAGGGGGCGGCTACACCTTC.

The V and J genes are TRBV3-1 (or the pseudogene TRBV3-2) and TRBJ2-1; 8 bases fit TRBD2. The germline gives CDR1 LGHDT, CDR2 YNNKEL (reference sequence). This CDR3 is built from 15 residues. Trimming at V came to 4 bases and at J to 6 bases, leaving 8 bases not matched to a gene. The CDR3 loop is CASSPFRGGVNEQFF. The CDR3 nucleotides read TGTGCCAGCAGCCCTTTCCGGGGGGGGGTCAATGAGCAGTTCTTC.

The rearrangement links TRBV7-8 to TRBJ1-2; TRBD1 is a possible D gene (5 bases). Trimming took off 11 bases at V and 8 bases at J, with 18 bases between the two ends. CDR1 SGHVS and CDR2 FQNEAQ come from the germline V gene. The CDR3 covers 12 residues. CDR3 protein: CAAGGTRVGYTF. CDR3 DNA: TGTGCCGCGGGGGGAACGAGGGTAGGCTACACCTTC.

The V call is TRBV11-1, the J call TRBJ2-7, with TRBD2 matching 8 bases. Germline CDR1 SGHAT, CDR2 FQDESV (reference sequence). Trimming at V came to 5 bases and at J to 5 bases, leaving 5 bases not matched to a gene. The CDR3 totals 13 residues. For the CDR3, the DNA is TGTGCCAGCAGCCAAGCGGGGGCGAACGAGCAGTACTTC. Its protein is CASSQAGANEQYF. The full variable domain, rest sourced from reference TRBV11-1 and TRBJ2-7, is EAEVAQSPRYKITEKSQAVAFWCDPISGHATLYWYRQILGQGPELLVQFQDESVVDDSQLPKDRFSAERLKGVDSTLKIQPAELGDSAMYLCASSQAGANEQYFGPGTRLTVT.

The CDR3 loop reads CSVGGGVGGQPQHF. In DNA form, the CDR3 reads TGCAGCGTCGGTGGGGGGGTAGGAGGTCAGCCCCAGCATTTT. The chain has TRBV29-1 and TRBJ1-5, with D possibly being TRBD1 (5 bases). Germline loops: CDR1 SQVTM, CDR2 ANQGSEA. V was shortened by 6 bases and J by 6 bases, with 18 bases between the two germline ends. The CDR3 is 14 amino acids.

This chain joins TRBV5-8 and TRBJ1-2; 11 positions match TRBD1. Germline assignment: CDR1 SGHTS and CDR2 YDEGEE. The V and J ends lost 4 bases and 8 bases, in that order; junction bases with no gene match: 16. The CDR3 spans 17 residues. Written as DNA, the CDR3 is TGTGCCAGCAGCCGACCCCCCGAGGACAGGGGGCTCGGGGGCTACACCTTC. Translating it yields CASSRPPEDRGLGGYTF.

This chain connects TRBV19 to TRBJ2-2; TRBD1 agrees at 12 bases. The V gene end was trimmed by 6 bases and the J gene end by 3 bases; junction bases not matched to a gene: 2. There are 15 residues in the CDR3. The germline V gene encodes CDR1 LNHDA and CDR2 SQIVND (reference sequence). The CDR3 DNA sequence: TGTGCCAGTAGGGGGACAGGGGGCTACACCGGGGAGCTGTTTTTT. Its translation is CASRGTGGYTGELFF.

There are many counts of this clone. The chain carries TRBV2 and TRBJ2-4; the match to TRBD1 covers 11 bases. Germline trimming cut 4 bases from V and 3 bases from J; bases unmatched to any gene: 2. CDR3 length: 15 amino acids. The germline gives CDR1 SNHLY, CDR2 FYNNEI. CDR3 region: CASSGTGGSKNIQYF. The DNA for the CDR3 is TGTGCCAGCAGTGGGACAGGGGGCAGCAAAAACATTCAGTACTTC.

The chain has TRBV3-1 (or the pseudogene TRBV3-2) and TRBJ1-6; 10 bases fit TRBD1. V shed 0 bases and J 10 bases; nucleotides not matched to a gene: 3. The CDR3 has 15 amino acids. From germline, CDR1 is LGHDT and CDR2 YNNKEL (reference sequence). The CDR3: CASSQDRTGGSPLHF. The CDR3, as DNA: TGTGCCAGCAGCCAAGATCGGACAGGGGGGTCACCCCTCCACTTT.

The rearrangement uses TRBV12-3 or TRBV12-4 and TRBJ1-1; D might be TRBD1 (6 bases). The CDR3 is made up of 12 amino acids. Trimming cost V 4 bases and J 3 bases, with 6 bases left between them. The CDR3 sequence: CASSSGDTEAFF. CDR3 nucleotides: TGTGCCAGCAGTTCAGGGGACACTGAAGCTTTCTTT.

CDR3 protein: CASSFQTGELFF. In nucleotides, the CDR3 is TGTGCCAGCAGCTTCCAGACCGGGGAGCTGTTTTTT. V is TRBV7-3 and J is TRBJ2-2; no firm D call. The V end lost 3 bases, the J end lost 5 bases, and 4 bases lay between the germline ends. This CDR3 is built from 12 residues. Germline V gives CDR1 SGHTA, CDR2 FQGTGA. Full variable domain (remainder filled in from reference TRBV7-3 and TRBJ2-2): GAGVSQTPSNKVTEKGKYVELRCDPISGHTALYWYRQSLGQGPEFLIYFQGTGAADDSGLPNDRFFAVRPEGSVSTLKIQRTERGDSAVYLCASSFQTGELFFGEGSRLTVL.

The chain combines TRBV13 with TRBJ1-6; 9 bases line up with TRBD1. Looked up from germline, CDR1 is PRHDT and CDR2 is FYEKMQ (reference sequence). CDR3 length: 17 residues. V gave up 2 bases and J gave up 7 bases; unmatched junction bases: 9. In nucleotides, the CDR3 is TGTGCCAGCAGCTTATATGCCGAGGGGACAGGGAATTCACCCCTCCACTTT. Translated, it gives CASSLYAEGTGNSPLHF. The variable domain in full, with the rest retrieved from reference TRBV13 and TRBJ1-6, is AAGVIQSPRHLIKEKRETATLKCYPIPRHDTVYWYQQGPGQDPQFLISFYEKMQSDKGSIPDRFSAQQFSDYHSELNMSSLELGDSALYFCASSLYAEGTGNSPLHFGNGTRLTVT.

The chain joins TRBV29-1 to TRBJ2-7; D ambiguous. Germline V lookup: CDR1 SQVTM, CDR2 ANQGSEA. The CDR3 length is 15 residues. With 4 bases removed from V and 2 bases from J, the gap between germline ends came to 18 bases. The CDR3 is CSVVSGQLITYEQYF. Written as DNA, the CDR3 is TGCAGCGTTGTCTCTGGGCAGTTGATTACCTACGAGCAGTACTTC.

The chain links TRBV2 to TRBJ1-1; tentative D call: TRBD1 (5 bases). V gave up 7 bases and J gave up 5 bases, with 17 bases separating them. The CDR3 spans 14 residues. CDR1 is SNHLY and CDR2 is FYNNEI in the germline V gene. The CDR3 reads CASTLTVMGTEAFF. As DNA, the CDR3 is TGTGCCAGCACCTTGACAGTCATGGGGACTGAAGCTTTCTTT.

This clone was picked up a small number of times. The CDR3 DNA reads as TGTGCCAGCAGTCCAAACCCCCGGCCAGGGTCGGGTTCACCCCTCCACTTT. The encoded protein is CASSPNPRPGSGSPLHF. This chain connects TRBV27 to TRBJ1-6; tentatively, D is TRBD1 (5 bases). The V gene's germline CDR1 is MNHEY and CDR2 SMNVEV (reference sequence). Trimming stripped 5 bases from V and 9 bases from J, with 23 bases between. The length of the CDR3 is 17 residues.

This clone came up a few times. This chain connects TRBV2 to TRBJ1-2; 7 nucleotides line up with TRBD1. The CDR3 loop spans 13 amino acids. Germline V gives CDR1 SNHLY, CDR2 FYNNEI. With 6 bases clipped from V and 5 bases from J, the junction kept 6 bases outside the gene matches. The chain's CDR3 is CASSDRAWYGYTF. The CDR3 region has the DNA TGTGCCAGCAGCGACAGGGCGTGGTATGGCTACACCTTC. The full variable domain, with the rest looked up from reference TRBV2 and TRBJ1-2, is EPEVTQTPSHQVTQMGQEVILRCVPISNHLYFYWYRQILGQKVEFLVSFYNNEISEKSEIFDDQFSVERPDGSNFTLKIRSTKLEDSAMYFCASSDRAWYGYTFGSGTRLTVV.

The chain combines TRBV6-5 with TRBJ1-2; no firm D call. Trimming stripped 8 bases from V and 4 bases from J, with 5 bases between. The CDR3 has 10 amino acids. The germline CDR1 and CDR2 sequences are MNHEY and SVGAGI. The CDR3 DNA sequence: TGTGCCAGCGGGCCCTATGGCTACACCTTC. Its protein product is CASGPYGYTF.

This chain connects TRBV14 to TRBJ2-1; weak D call: TRBD2 (5 bases). Trimming removed 4 bases at V and 14 bases at J, with 12 bases between. The CDR3 is made up of 11 amino acids. Germline lookup yields CDR1 SGHDN and CDR2 FVKESK. The CDR3 protein is CASSLGGIEFF. The DNA for the CDR3 is TGTGCCAGCAGCCTCGGAGGAATCGAGTTCTTC.